The clone carrying this T cell receptor (beta chain) was observed a single time. Germline and junction disagree at one end, which may indicate a read error. This entry belongs to a study of tumor-infiltrating lymphocytes in primary liver carcinoma. Starting from 500 ng of total RNA, TCR beta cDNA was produced with a primer in the constant region. Three nested multiplex PCR rounds, a slightly modified ARM-PCR method, built the TCR beta libraries. The first two PCR rounds, roughly 9 cycles each, used TRBV1-TRBV30 forward primers and a C-beta reverse primer. TCRdb passed the multiplex PCR reads through MiXCR, listing each CDR3 protein once. The sample includes around 330,000 distinct CDR3 sequences, approximately 65% seen only once; the top ten take approximately 9%. RNA isolated from unsorted whole blood supplied the blood RNA, with germline DNA also extracted. The germline V gene has CDR1 SGHAT and CDR2 FQNNGV. CDR3 length: 13 residues.

Sequencing was done on a sample of peripheral blood. The chain has TRBV11-2 and TRBJ2-3; D not resolved. This clonotype was obtained from a man aged 40-50 years with primary liver carcinoma and hepatitis B virus infection. As DNA, the CDR3 is TGTACCAGCACCTTAGATTTACCAGATACGCAGTATTTT. It codes for CTSTLDLPDTQYF.